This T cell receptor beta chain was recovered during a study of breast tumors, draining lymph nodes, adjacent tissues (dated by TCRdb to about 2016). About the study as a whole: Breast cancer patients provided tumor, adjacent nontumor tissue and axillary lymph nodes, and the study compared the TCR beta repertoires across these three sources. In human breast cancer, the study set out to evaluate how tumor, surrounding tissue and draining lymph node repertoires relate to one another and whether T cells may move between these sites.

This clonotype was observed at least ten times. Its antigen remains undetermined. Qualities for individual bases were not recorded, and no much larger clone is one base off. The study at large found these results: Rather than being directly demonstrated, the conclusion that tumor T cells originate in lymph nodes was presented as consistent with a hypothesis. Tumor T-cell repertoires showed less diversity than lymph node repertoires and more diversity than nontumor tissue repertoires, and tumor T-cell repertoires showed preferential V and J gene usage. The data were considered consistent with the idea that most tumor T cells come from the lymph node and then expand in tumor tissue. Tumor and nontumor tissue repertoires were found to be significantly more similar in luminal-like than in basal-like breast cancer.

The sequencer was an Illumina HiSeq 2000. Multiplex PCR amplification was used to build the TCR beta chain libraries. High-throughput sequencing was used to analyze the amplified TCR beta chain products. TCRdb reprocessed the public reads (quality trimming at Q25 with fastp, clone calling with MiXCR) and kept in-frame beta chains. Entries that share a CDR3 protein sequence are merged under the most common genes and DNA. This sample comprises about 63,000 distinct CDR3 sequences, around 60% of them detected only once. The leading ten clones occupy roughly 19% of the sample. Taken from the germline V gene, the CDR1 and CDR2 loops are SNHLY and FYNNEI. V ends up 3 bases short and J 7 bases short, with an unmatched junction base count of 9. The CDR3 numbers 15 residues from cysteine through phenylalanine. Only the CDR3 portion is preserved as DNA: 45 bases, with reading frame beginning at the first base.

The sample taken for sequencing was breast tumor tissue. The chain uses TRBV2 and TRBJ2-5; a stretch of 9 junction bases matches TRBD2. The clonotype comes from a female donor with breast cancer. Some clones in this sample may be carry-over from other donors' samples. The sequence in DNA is TGTGCCAGCAGTGAGGAGCGGGGGGCCCAGGGGACCCAGTACTTC. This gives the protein CASSEERGAQGTQYF.